Listed here are 24 T cell receptor beta chains from one sample, sequenced in a study of cytomegalovirus exposure and HLA in healthy donors. PCR amplification relied on 60 Vbeta primers (plus 13 Jbeta primers). Produced via immunoSEQ multiplex PCR; TCRdb's table is partial and in-frame only. In the table there are fewer than 100,000 clones, 6% to 9% of which are singletons. Sequencing was performed on PBMCs. Receptors were obtained from a man aged 45-65 years in good health and CMV-seronegative.

With respect to this clone: One junction end disagrees with the germline gene, perhaps due to a read error. This chain uses TRBV7-7 with TRBJ1-4; D is perhaps TRBD1 (5 bases). This CDR3 is built from 17 residues. Germline loops: CDR1 SSHAT, CDR2 FNYEAQ (reference sequence). The CDR3 loop reads CASSSQGLTPLNEKLFF. The CDR3 DNA is TGTGCTAGCAGCTCTCAGGGTCTCACTCCGCTTAATGAAAAACTGTTTTTT. Based on the CDR3 plus reference TRBV7-7 and TRBJ1-4, the full variable domain is GAGVSQSPRYKVTKRGQDVTLRCDPISSHATLYWYQQALGQGPEFLTYFNYEAQPDKSGLPSDRFSAERPEGSISTLTIQRTEQRDSAMYRCASSSQGLTPLNEKLFFGSGTQLSVL.

This clone was observed a handful of times. This chain uses TRBV6-1 with TRBJ1-3; 10 nucleotides line up with TRBD1. Germline V gives CDR1 MNHNS, CDR2 SASEGT. Trimming removed 4 bases from V and 4 bases from J; junction bases left unmatched: 7. The CDR3 sequence is 16 residues long. CDR3: CASSGGQGVYGNTIYF. CDR3 nucleotides: TGTGCCAGCAGTGGTGGACAGGGGGTATACGGAAACACCATATATTTT.

This clone was counted a few times. The CDR3 region has the DNA TGTGCCACCAGCTGGTGGGGACAGAACACTGAAGCTTTCTTT. As protein: CATSWWGQNTEAFF. The genes are TRBV15 and TRBJ1-1; TRBD1 might be the D (6 bases). The germline V gene has CDR1 LNHNV and CDR2 YYDKDF (reference sequence). CDR3 size: 14 residues. V lost 5 bases and J 1 base, leaving 11 bases between the germline ends.

The V call is TRBV5-1, the J call TRBJ2-2; D may be TRBD1 (5 bases). From germline, CDR1 is SGHRS and CDR2 YFSETQ. V was pared by 7 bases and J by 4 bases, with 14 bases between. The CDR3 length is 14 residues. CDR3: CASHPTGTTGELFF. The CDR3 bases are TGCGCCAGCCACCCCACAGGCACCACCGGGGAGCTGTTTTTT.

This clone turned up a few times. V usage is TRBV4-1 and J usage is TRBJ2-2; D remains ambiguous. This CDR3 has 14 residues. The V end was cut by 4 bases, the J end by 0 bases, with 6 bases between. Germline CDR1 and CDR2: MGHRA and YSYEKL. The CDR3 nucleotides are TGCGCCAGCAGCCTCCCATCGAACACCGGGGAGCTGTTTTTT. It yields the protein CASSLPSNTGELFF.

The chain uses TRBV4-3 and TRBJ2-7; weak D call: TRBD2 (6 bases). Per the germline V gene, CDR1 is LGHNA and CDR2 is YSLEER. This CDR3 comprises 15 residues. V dropped 0 bases and J dropped 3 bases, with 12 bases sitting between them. The CDR3, as DNA: TGCGCCAGCAGCCAAGACATGACTAGTTACTACGAGCAGTACTTC. It is translated as CASSQDMTSYYEQYF.

The chain carries TRBV4-3 and TRBJ1-4, with D unclear. Germline-derived CDR1 and CDR2 are LGHNA and YSLEER. The V end was cut by 3 bases, the J end by 5 bases, with 16 bases between. The CDR3 covers 16 residues. CDR3 bases: TGCGCCAGCAGCCAGGACGGAAGAGGGAGGAATGAAAAACTGTTTTTT. This translates into CASSQDGRGRNEKLFF.

V is TRBV6-1 and J is TRBJ1-1; tentatively, D is TRBD1 (5 bases). The germline CDR1 and CDR2 sequences are MNHNS and SASEGT. The ends were cut back, 2 bases at V and 4 bases at J, with 14 bases in the middle. The CDR3 has 15 residues. The CDR3 DNA reads TGTGCCAGCAGTGAAAGGGCGGGGGGAGGCACTGAAGCTTTCTTT. Translating it yields CASSERAGGGTEAFF.

This clone was counted between two and nine times. J is TRBJ2-3 and V is TRBV25-1, with 11 bases aligning to TRBD2. CDR3 length equals 15 residues. Per the germline V gene, CDR1 is MGHDK and CDR2 is SYGVNS. V dropped 4 bases and J dropped 6; count of bases not matched to a gene: 6. As DNA, the CDR3 is TGTGCCAGCAGTGTTAGCGGGGGGGCCTTGGATACGCAGTATTTT. Its protein is CASSVSGGALDTQYF.

This clone was recorded a few times. The J gene is TRBJ1-1, the V gene TRBV5-6; 7 bases map to TRBD1. Germline-derived CDR1 and CDR2 are SGHDT and YYEEEE. This CDR3 comprises 15 residues. V shed 0 bases, J shed 3 bases, and the junction held 5 bases outside the gene matches. Here the CDR3 reads CASSLAGQLYTEAFF. The DNA of the CDR3 is TGTGCCAGCAGCTTGGCGGGACAGTTATACACTGAAGCTTTCTTT.

This clone was seen a handful of times. V and J are TRBV5-1 and TRBJ2-4; the D is unclear. Germline CDR1 reads SGHRS; CDR2 reads YFSETQ. The CDR3 sequence is 14 residues long. The germline V and J ends were trimmed by 3 bases and 6 bases, with 13 bases remaining between them. The CDR3: CASSSEASGNIQYF. CDR3 bases: TGCGCCAGCAGCTCCGAGGCTTCCGGAAACATTCAGTACTTC.

This chain links TRBV28 with TRBJ2-5; tentatively, D is TRBD2 (6 bases). Germline V gives CDR1 MDHEN, CDR2 SYDVKM. V was cut by 8 bases and J by 5 bases, with 6 bases left in between. The CDR3 consists of 10 residues. This chain's CDR3 is CASGGETQYF. The CDR3 DNA follows: TGTGCCAGCGGGGGGGAGACCCAGTACTTC.

J is TRBJ1-1 and V is TRBV19; D is ambiguous. Trimming removed 3 bases at V and 3 bases at J, with 14 bases between. In germline, CDR1 is LNHDA, CDR2 SQIVND (reference sequence). CDR3 length equals 15 residues. CDR3 loop: CASSIFGKYDTEAFF. The CDR3, as DNA: TGTGCCAGTAGTATTTTCGGGAAATACGACACTGAAGCTTTCTTT.

This clone appeared a few times. V usage is TRBV28 and J usage is TRBJ2-6, with a tentative D call TRBD2 (5 bases). The germline V gene has CDR1 MDHEN and CDR2 SYDVKM. The CDR3 totals 15 residues. V was pared by 3 bases and J by 2 bases, with 8 bases between. The CDR3 sequence: CASSFAGAGANVLTF. The CDR3 bases are TGTGCCAGCAGTTTCGCCGGGGCTGGGGCCAACGTCCTGACTTTC.

This clone was seen a few times. The chain combines TRBV6-6 with TRBJ1-3; possible D gene TRBD1, 5 bases. CDR3 length: 14 amino acids. Germline CDR1 reads MNHNY; CDR2 reads SVGAGI (reference sequence). The V gene lost 6 bases and the J gene lost 3 bases, with 12 bases spanning the gap. The CDR3 loop is CASRRGNVGNTIYF. Written as DNA, the CDR3 is TGTGCCAGCAGGCGGGGGAATGTTGGAAACACCATATATTTT.

This clone was detected ten times or more. The chain links TRBV5-6 to TRBJ2-2, with D tentatively TRBD2 (5 bases). The germline gives CDR1 SGHDT, CDR2 YYEEEE. V lost 4 bases and J lost 1, with 20 bases in between. The CDR3 runs 18 residues. The CDR3 DNA reads TGTGCCAGCAGCGTGGAAAGGTCAAAGGCGGGGAACACCGGGGAGCTGTTTTTT. As protein: CASSVERSKAGNTGELFF.

This sequence joins TRBV5-1 and TRBJ1-3; D is unresolved. Per the germline V gene, CDR1 is SGHRS and CDR2 is YFSETQ. The CDR3 consists of 14 residues. Trimming took off 1 base at V and 3 bases at J, with 8 bases between the two ends. As DNA, the CDR3 is TGCGCCAGCAGCTTGCCGGGGAGTGGAAACACCATATATTTT. It translates to CASSLPGSGNTIYF.

This clone was observed a handful of times. The J gene is TRBJ2-7, the V gene TRBV10-2, with TRBD1 matching 10 bases. J gave up 4 bases and V 2 bases, and 11 bases lay outside the gene matches. CDR3 length: 17 residues. Germline V gives CDR1 WSHSY, CDR2 SAAADI. The CDR3 DNA reads as TGCGCCAGCAGTGAGCCTCGCTCGACAGGGGGCCAATACGAGCAGTACTTC. This codes for CASSEPRSTGGQYEQYF.

This chain links TRBV11-2 with TRBJ1-2; 9 bases agree with TRBD1. The CDR3 spans 14 residues. Germline V CDR1 and CDR2: SGHAT, FQNNGV. The trim removed 5 bases at V and 7 bases at J, leaving 8 bases unmatched. CDR3 loop: CASSATGTGFGYTF. The CDR3 DNA sequence: TGTGCCAGCAGCGCTACCGGGACAGGGTTTGGCTACACCTTC.

This clone showed up just a few times. This chain connects TRBV7-2 to TRBJ2-7; D is unresolved. Germline V gives CDR1 SGHTA, CDR2 FQGNSA. There are 14 residues in the CDR3. Trimming shortened V by 1 base and J by 1 base, and 8 bases separated the two germline ends. DNA for the CDR3: TGTGCCAGCAGCTTAGATGCACGGTCCTACGAGCAGTACTTC. As protein: CASSLDARSYEQYF.

The V call is TRBV11-2, the J call TRBJ1-2; weak D call: TRBD1 (5 bases). Trimming cost V 3 bases and J 7 bases, with 12 bases left between them. There are 13 residues in the CDR3. CDR1 is SGHAT, CDR2 FQNNGV, per germline. DNA of the CDR3: TGTGCCAGCAGCTTTCAGACAGAGACTGGCTACACCTTC. Protein sequence: CASSFQTETGYTF.

The J gene is TRBJ2-2, the V gene TRBV27; D possibly corresponds to TRBD2 (6 bases). The germline V gene encodes CDR1 MNHEY and CDR2 SMNVEV (reference sequence). This CDR3 contains 13 residues. Trimming removed 3 bases at V and 15 bases at J, with 17 bases between. The CDR3 loop is CASSFSDLRRVFF. In nucleotides, the CDR3 is TGTGCCAGCAGTTTCTCTGACCTCCGGAGGGTGTTTTTT.

The genes are TRBV19 and TRBJ1-4; 8 nucleotides line up with TRBD1. Looked up from germline, CDR1 is LNHDA and CDR2 is SQIVND (reference sequence). The CDR3 has 14 amino acids. V lost 7 bases to trimming and J lost 3 bases; unmatched junction nucleotides: 4. As DNA, the CDR3 is TGTGCCAGTACGTCGGACAGGGCTAATGAAAAACTGTTTTTT. Translation gives CASTSDRANEKLFF.

The chain recombines TRBV7-2 with TRBJ2-1; no reliable D call. In germline, CDR1 is SGHTA, CDR2 FQGNSA. V lost 5 bases and J lost 3, with 11 bases in between. The CDR3 totals 14 residues. The CDR3 sequence is CASSPRGLYNEQFF. CDR3 nucleotides: TGTGCCAGCAGCCCCCGTGGGCTCTACAATGAGCAGTTCTTC.